This T cell receptor (beta chain) derives from a study of cytomegalovirus exposure and HLA in healthy donors. The CDR3 covers 16 residues. V was clipped by 4 bases and J by 7 bases, with 19 bases between them. Germline CDR1 reads SGHTA; CDR2 reads FQGNSA. PCR was performed using 60 Vbeta and 13 Jbeta primers. Clones were sequenced by immunoSEQ multiplex PCR, and TCRdb holds only the in-frame ones, with some missing. The data contain about 160,000 clones, 77% of them singletons. Sequences were obtained from PBMCs. This sequence was found in a woman aged 25 to 39 in good health and CMV-seronegative. The chain couples TRBV7-2 to TRBJ1-4; a possible D gene is TRBD1 (6 bases). The DNA for the CDR3 is TGTGCCAGCAGCTCTCAAACAGGGTGGAGAGGTGAAAAACTGTTTTTT. Amino acid sequence: CASSSQTGWRGEKLFF.